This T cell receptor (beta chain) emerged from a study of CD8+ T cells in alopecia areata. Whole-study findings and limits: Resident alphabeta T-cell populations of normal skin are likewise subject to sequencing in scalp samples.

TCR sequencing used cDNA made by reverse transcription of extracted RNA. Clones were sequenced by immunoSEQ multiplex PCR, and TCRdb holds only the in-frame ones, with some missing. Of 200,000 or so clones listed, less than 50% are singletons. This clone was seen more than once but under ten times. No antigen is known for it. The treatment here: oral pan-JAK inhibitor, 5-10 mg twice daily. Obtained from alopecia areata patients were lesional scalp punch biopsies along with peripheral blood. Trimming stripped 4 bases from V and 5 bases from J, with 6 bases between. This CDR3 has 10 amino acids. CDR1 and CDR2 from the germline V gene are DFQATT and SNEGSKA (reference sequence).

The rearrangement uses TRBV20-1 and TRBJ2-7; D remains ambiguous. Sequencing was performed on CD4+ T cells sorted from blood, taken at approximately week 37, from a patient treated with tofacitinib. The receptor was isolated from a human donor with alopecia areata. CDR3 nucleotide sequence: TGCAGTGCTAATGAGCACGAGCAGTACTTC. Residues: CSANEHEQYF.